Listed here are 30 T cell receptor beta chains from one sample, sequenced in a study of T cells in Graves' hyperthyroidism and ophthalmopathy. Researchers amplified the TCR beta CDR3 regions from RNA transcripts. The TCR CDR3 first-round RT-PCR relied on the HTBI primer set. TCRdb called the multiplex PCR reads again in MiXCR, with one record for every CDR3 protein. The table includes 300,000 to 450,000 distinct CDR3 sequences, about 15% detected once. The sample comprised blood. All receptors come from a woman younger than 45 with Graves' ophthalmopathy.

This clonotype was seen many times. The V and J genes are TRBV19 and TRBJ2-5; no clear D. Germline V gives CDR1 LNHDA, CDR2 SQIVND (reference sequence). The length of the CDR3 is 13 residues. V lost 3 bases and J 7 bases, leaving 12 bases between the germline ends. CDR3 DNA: TGTGCCAGTAGTATTCCTCCAGGTGGGACCCAGTACTTC. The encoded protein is CASSIPPGGTQYF.

The CDR3 sequence: CASSLGLAFQETQYF. The CDR3 DNA follows: TGTGCCAGCAGTTTGGGACTAGCGTTCCAAGAGACCCAGTACTTC. The J gene is TRBJ2-5, the V gene TRBV6-2 or TRBV6-3; TRBD2 aligns across 10 bases. The germline gives CDR1 MNHEY, CDR2 SVGEGT. This CDR3 is built from 15 residues. Trimming cost V 4 bases and J 1 base; bases outside gene matches: 3.

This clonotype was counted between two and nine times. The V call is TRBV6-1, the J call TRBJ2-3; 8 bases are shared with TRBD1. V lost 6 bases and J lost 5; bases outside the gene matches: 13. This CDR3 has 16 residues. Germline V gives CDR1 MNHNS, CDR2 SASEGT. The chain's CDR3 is CASRLVGQAFGDTQYF. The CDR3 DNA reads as TGTGCCAGCAGACTAGTGGGACAGGCCTTCGGAGATACGCAGTATTTT.

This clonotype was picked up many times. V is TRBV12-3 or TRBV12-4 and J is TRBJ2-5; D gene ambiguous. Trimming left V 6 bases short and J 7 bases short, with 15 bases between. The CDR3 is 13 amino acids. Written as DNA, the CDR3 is TGTGCCAGCAGAAACAGAAGGAGTTTGACCCAGTACTTC. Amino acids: CASRNRRSLTQYF.

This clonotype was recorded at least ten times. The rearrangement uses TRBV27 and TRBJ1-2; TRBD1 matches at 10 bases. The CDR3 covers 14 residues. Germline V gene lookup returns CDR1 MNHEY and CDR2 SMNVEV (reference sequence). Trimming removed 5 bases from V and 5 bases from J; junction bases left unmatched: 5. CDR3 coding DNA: TGTGCCAGCAGTCGGGACAGGGGATATTATGGCTACACCTTC. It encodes CASSRDRGYYGYTF.

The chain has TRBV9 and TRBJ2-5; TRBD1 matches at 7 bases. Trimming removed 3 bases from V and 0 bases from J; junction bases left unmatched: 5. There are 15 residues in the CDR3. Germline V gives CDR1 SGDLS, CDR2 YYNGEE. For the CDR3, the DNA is TGTGCCAGCAGCGACGGGACAGCCCACCAAGAGACCCAGTACTTC. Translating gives CASSDGTAHQETQYF.

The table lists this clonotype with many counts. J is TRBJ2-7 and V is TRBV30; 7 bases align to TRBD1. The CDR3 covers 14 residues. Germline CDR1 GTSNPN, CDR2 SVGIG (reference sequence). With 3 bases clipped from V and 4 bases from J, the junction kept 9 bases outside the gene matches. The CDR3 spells CAWSLPGQLYEQYF. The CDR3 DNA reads TGTGCCTGGAGCCTACCGGGACAGCTTTACGAGCAGTACTTC.

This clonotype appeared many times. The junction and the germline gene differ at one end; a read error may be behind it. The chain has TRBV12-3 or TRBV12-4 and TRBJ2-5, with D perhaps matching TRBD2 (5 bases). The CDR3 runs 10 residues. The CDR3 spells CASKALVPVF. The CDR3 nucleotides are TGTGCCAGCAAAGCACTAGTACCAGTCTTC.

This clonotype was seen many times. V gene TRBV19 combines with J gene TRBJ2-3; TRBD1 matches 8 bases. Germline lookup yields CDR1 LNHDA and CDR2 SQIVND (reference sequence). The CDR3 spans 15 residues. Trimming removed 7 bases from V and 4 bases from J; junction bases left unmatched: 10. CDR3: CASTLADREADTQYF. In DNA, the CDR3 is TGTGCCAGTACCCTGGCGGACAGGGAGGCAGATACGCAGTATTTT.

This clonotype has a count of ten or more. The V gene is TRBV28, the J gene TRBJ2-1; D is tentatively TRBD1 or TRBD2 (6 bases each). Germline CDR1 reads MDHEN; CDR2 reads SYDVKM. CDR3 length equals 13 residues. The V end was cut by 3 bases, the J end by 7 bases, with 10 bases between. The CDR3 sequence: CASSFGGANEQFF. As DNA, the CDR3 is TGTGCCAGCAGTTTCGGGGGCGCGAATGAGCAGTTCTTC.

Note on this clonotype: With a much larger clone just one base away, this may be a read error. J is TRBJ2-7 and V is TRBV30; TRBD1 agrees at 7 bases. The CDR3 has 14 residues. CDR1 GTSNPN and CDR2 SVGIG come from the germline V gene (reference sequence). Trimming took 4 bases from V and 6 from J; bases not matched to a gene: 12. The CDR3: CAWNIGTVLLEQYF. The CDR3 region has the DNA TGTGCCTGGAATATAGGGACAGTACTACTCGAGCAGTACTTC. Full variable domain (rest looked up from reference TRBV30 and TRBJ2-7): SQTIHQWPATLVQPVGSPLSLECTVEGTSNPNLYWYRQAAGRGLQLLFYSVGIGQISSEVPQNLSASRPQDRQFILSSKKLLLSDSGFYLCAWNIGTVLLEQYFGPGTRLTVT.

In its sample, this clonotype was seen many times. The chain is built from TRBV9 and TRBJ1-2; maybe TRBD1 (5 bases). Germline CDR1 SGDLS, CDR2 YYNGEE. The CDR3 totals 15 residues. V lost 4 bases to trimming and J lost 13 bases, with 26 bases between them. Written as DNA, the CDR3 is TGTGCCAGCAGCCTCGGGACCGAACCTTACTATGGCGGCACCTTC. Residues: CASSLGTEPYYGGTF.

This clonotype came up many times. DNA for the CDR3: TGCAGTGCTAGCCCCCTCCGGGCAGGTTCCACAGATACGCAGTATTTT. Translated: CSASPLRAGSTDTQYF. The V call is TRBV20-1, the J call TRBJ2-3; D not resolved. The CDR3 covers 16 residues. V shed 3 bases and J shed 2 bases, with 18 bases lying between them. The germline CDR1 and CDR2 sequences are DFQATT and SNEGSKA (reference sequence).

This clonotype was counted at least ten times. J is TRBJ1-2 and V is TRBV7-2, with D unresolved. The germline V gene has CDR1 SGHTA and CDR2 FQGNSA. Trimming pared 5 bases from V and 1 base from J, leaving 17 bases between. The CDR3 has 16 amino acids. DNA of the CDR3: TGTGCCAGCAGCCAAGGCCTAGGATCTCTTAACTATGGCTACACCTTC. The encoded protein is CASSQGLGSLNYGYTF.

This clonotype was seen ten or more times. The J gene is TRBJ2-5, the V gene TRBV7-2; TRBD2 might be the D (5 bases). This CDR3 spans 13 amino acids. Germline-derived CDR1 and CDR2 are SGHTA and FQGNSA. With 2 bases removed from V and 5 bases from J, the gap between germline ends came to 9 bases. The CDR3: CASSLMPGETQYF. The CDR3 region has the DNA TGTGCCAGCAGCTTAATGCCGGGGGAGACCCAGTACTTC.

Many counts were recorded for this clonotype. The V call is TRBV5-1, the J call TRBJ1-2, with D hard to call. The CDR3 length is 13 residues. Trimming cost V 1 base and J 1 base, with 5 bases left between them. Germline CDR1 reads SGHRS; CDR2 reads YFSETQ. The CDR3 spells CASSLNFNYGYTF. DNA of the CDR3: TGCGCCAGCAGCTTGAACTTTAACTATGGCTACACCTTC. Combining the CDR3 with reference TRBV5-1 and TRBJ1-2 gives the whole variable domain KAGVTQTPRYLIKTRGQQVTLSCSPISGHRSVSWYQQTPGQGLQFLFEYFSETQRNKGNFPGRFSGRQFSNSRSEMNVSTLELGDSALYLCASSLNFNYGYTFGSGTRLTVV.

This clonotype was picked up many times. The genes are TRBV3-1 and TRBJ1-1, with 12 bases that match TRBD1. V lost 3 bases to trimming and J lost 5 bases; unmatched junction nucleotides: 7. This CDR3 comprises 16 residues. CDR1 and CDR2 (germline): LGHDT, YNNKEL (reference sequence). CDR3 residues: CASSHGTGGRRTEAFF. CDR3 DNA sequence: TGTGCCAGCAGCCACGGGACAGGGGGCCGTAGGACTGAAGCTTTCTTT.

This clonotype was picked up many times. Here the CDR3 reads CASSRGSTEAFF. CDR3 sequence (DNA): TGTGCCAGCAGTCGGGGGAGCACTGAAGCTTTCTTT. This chain joins TRBV11-3 and TRBJ1-1; the D gene is possibly TRBD1 (5 bases). The V end lost 6 bases, the J end lost 4 bases, and 9 bases lay between the germline ends. The CDR3 length is 12 residues. CDR1 and CDR2 from the germline V gene are SGHNT and YENEEA. The variable domain in full, completed from reference TRBV11-3 and TRBJ1-1, reads EAGVVQSPRYKIIEKKQPVAFWCNPISGHNTLYWYLQNLGQGPELLIRYENEEAVDDSQLPKDRFSAERLKGVDSTLKIQPAELGDSAVYLCASSRGSTEAFFGQGTRLTVV.

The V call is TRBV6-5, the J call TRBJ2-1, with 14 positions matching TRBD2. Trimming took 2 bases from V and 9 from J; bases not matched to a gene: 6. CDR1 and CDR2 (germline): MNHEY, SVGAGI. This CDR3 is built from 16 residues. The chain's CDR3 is CASSYLGLAGEGEQFF. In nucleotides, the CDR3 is TGTGCCAGCAGTTACCTGGGACTAGCGGGAGAGGGTGAGCAGTTCTTC.

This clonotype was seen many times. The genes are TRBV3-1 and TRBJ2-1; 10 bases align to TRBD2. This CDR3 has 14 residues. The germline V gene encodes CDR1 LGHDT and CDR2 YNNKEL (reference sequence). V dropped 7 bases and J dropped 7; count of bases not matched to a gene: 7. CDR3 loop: CASTLSGGENEQFF. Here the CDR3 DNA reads TGTGCCAGCACCCTGAGCGGGGGGGAGAATGAGCAGTTCTTC.

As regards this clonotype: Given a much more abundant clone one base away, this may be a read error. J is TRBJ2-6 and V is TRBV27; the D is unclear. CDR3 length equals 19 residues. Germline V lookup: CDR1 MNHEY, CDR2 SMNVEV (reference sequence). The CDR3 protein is CAGSFEVGPALSGANVLTF. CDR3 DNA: TGTGCCGGCAGTTTTGAAGTAGGACCGGCCCTCTCTGGGGCCAACGTCCTGACTTTC.

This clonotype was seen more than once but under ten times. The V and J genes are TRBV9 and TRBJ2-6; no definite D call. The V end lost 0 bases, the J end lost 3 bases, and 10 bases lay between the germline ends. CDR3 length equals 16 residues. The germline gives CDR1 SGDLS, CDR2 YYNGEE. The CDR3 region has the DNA TGTGCCAGCAGCGTAGCTGGTGGGGTTGGGGCCAACGTCCTGACTTTC. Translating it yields CASSVAGGVGANVLTF.

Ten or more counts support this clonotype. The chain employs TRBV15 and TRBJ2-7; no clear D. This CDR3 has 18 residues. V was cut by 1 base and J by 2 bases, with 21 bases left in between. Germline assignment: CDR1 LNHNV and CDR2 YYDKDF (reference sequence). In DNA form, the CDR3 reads TGTGCCACCAGCAGAGCAAGGGAAATCGGGCGAATTACCTACGAGCAGTACTTC. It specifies CATSRAREIGRITYEQYF.

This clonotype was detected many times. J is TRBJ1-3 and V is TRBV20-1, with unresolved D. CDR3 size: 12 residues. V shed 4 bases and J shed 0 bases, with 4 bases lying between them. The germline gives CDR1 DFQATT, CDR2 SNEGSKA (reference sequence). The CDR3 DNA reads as TGCAGTGCTAAGAGCTCTGGAAACACCATATATTTT. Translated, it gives CSAKSSGNTIYF.

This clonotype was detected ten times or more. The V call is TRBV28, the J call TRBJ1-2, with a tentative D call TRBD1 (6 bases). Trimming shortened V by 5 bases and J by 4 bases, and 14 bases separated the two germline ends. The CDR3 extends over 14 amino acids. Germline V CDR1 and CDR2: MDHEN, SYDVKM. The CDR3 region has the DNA TGTGCCAGCAGTCCCAACTCGGACAGCTATGGCTACACCTTC. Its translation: CASSPNSDSYGYTF.

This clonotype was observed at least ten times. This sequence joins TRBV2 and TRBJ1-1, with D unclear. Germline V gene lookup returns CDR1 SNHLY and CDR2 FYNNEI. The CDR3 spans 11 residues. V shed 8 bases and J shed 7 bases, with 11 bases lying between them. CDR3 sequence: CASPSRNEAFF. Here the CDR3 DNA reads TGTGCCAGCCCCTCACGTAATGAAGCTTTCTTT.

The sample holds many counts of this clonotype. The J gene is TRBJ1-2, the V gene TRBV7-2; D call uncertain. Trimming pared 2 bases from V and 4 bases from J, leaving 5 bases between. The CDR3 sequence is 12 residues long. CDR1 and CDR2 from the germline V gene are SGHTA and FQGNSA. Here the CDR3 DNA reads TGTGCCAGCAGCTTAAAAGCCTATGGCTACACCTTC. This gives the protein CASSLKAYGYTF.

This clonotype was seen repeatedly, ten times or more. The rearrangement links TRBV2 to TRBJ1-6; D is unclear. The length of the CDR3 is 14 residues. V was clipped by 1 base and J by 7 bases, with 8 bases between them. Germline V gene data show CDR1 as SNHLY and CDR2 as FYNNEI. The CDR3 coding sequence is TGTGCCAGCAGTGAAGGACCACAGAATTCACCCCTCCACTTT. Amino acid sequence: CASSEGPQNSPLHF.

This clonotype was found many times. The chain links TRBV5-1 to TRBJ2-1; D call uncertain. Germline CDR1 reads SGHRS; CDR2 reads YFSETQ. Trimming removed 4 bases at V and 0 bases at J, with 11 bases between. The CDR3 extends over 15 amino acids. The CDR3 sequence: CASSITGLSYNEQFF. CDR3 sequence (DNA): TGCGCCAGCAGCATAACGGGCCTCTCCTACAATGAGCAGTTCTTC. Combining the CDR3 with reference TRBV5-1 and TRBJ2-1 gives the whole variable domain KAGVTQTPRYLIKTRGQQVTLSCSPISGHRSVSWYQQTPGQGLQFLFEYFSETQRNKGNFPGRFSGRQFSNSRSEMNVSTLELGDSALYLCASSITGLSYNEQFFGPGTRLTVL.

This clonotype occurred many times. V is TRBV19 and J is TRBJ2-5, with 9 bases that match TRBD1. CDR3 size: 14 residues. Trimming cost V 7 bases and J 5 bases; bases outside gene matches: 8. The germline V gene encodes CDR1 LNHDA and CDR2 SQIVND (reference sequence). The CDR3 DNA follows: TGTGCCAGTATCGACAGGGGGGATGCGGAGACCCAGTACTTC. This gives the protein CASIDRGDAETQYF.